This is a list of T cell receptor beta chains from one sample in a study of blood T cell repertoires in COVID-19. Profiling relied on immunoSEQ multiplex PCR, and the TCRdb table lists in-frame clones only, not all of them. The table shows 170,000 or so clones, with 88% occurring only once. The sequenced sample consisted of PBMCs or T cells enriched from blood (not recorded which). These receptors came from a woman in her late teens or twenties who had recovered from COVID-19. The CDR3 runs from the conserved cysteine through the conserved F or W. Fields, in order: clone size, J gene, V gene, CDR3 protein. Clone size, where shown, is once, few, many, or a class for clones that have expanded.

>NA|TRBJ2-5|TRBV3-1/TRBV3-2
CASSQGFLAGLQETQYF
>NA|TRBJ2-7|TRBV25-1
CASSEGDTSYEQYF
>NA|TRBJ1-5|TRBV28
CASSLSGQSNARPQHF
>NA|TRBJ1-4|TRBV6-2/TRBV6-3
CASSYDSNEKLFF
>NA|TRBJ2-7|TRBV7-9
CASSPGSAASYEQYF
>NA|TRBJ1-1|TRBV20-1
CSASGGSEAFF
>NA|TRBJ2-3|TRBV14
CASSQDPPERLAGDTQYF
>NA|TRBJ2-2|TRBV27
CASSARDSFTGELFF
>NA|TRBJ2-7|TRBV11-1
CASSLIGLGLDEQYF
>NA|TRBJ2-2|TRBV6-2/TRBV6-3
CASSYAFLLAAYTGELFF
>few|TRBJ1-3|TRBV6-1
CASSEPNQGNTIYF
>NA|TRBJ1-6|TRBV9
CASSVGGAWDNSPLHF
>NA|TRBJ1-4|TRBV10-1
CASSESTGSNEKLFF
>NA|TRBJ1-5|TRBV6-2/TRBV6-3
CASSYNPTRDRDNQPQHF
>NA|TRBJ2-7|TRBV20-1
CSADRSYEQYF